This TCR beta chain was captured in a study of CD8 T cells in Susac syndrome. An input of about 0.5 to 1 ug of RNA was subjected to reverse transcription using random hexamers. Multiplex PCR with immunoSEQ amplified the TCR beta CDR3 across 54 Vbeta and 13 Jbeta. TCRdb processed the immunoSEQ multiplex PCR reads anew with MiXCR; each CDR3 protein has one entry. Among some 180,000 distinct CDR3 sequences, about 95% were seen once, and the ten largest hold approximately 0.1%. Germline lookup yields CDR1 SQVTM and CDR2 ANQGSEA. The CDR3 extends over 16 amino acids. V lost 3 bases to trimming and J lost 0 bases; unmatched junction nucleotides: 8.

The chain recombines TRBV29-1 with TRBJ2-3; TRBD2 matches 8 bases. Sequencing input: CD4+ T cells from PBMCs. This receptor was identified in a human donor in good health. CDR3 sequence reads: CSVEGGLVGSTDTQYF. The CDR3 coding sequence is TGCAGCGTTGAGGGGGGACTAGTGGGGAGCACAGATACGCAGTATTTT.